This T cell receptor beta chain was retrieved from a study of cytomegalovirus exposure and HLA in healthy donors. Researchers ran the PCR with 60 Vbeta and 13 Jbeta primers. Using immunoSEQ multiplex PCR, the repertoire was profiled, and TCRdb retains in-frame clones only, with some absent. Counted here are roughly 190,000 clones, more than 65% occurring once; the ten biggest clones make up approximately 2%. In germline, CDR1 is SGHTS, CDR2 YDEGEE. Trimming removed 4 bases from V and 5 bases from J; junction bases left unmatched: 7. The CDR3 is made up of 14 amino acids. This clonotype was sampled from a woman in her thirties in good health and CMV-seronegative. V usage is TRBV5-8 and J usage is TRBJ2-5; TRBD1 matches 8 bases. The sequenced sample consisted of PBMCs. CDR3 loop: CASSIQDRAETQYF. The CDR3 DNA is TGTGCCAGCAGCATACAGGACAGGGCGGAGACCCAGTACTTC. Full variable domain (missing parts from reference TRBV5-8 and TRBJ2-5): EAGVTQSPTHLIKTRGQQATLRCSPISGHTSVYWYQQALGLGLQFLLWYDEGEERNRGNFPPRFSGRQFPNYSSELNVNALELEDSALYLCASSIQDRAETQYFGPGTRLLVL.